A single sample is the source of the 11 T cell receptor beta chains below, sequenced in a study of blood T cells in healthy people across ages. A second PCR of roughly 6 to 12 cycles used a sample-barcoded 5' primer and a J-beta primer mix. MiXCR was run by TCRdb on the 5' RACE reads, yielding one entry per CDR3 protein. This sample has about 1,000,000 distinct CDR3 sequences, with around 43% found just once. What was sequenced was blood. The receptor source for this set is a woman aged 55-70 years in good health.

A few counts support this clonotype. The V gene is TRBV20-1, the J gene TRBJ1-6; 7 nucleotides align to TRBD1. V lost 3 bases to trimming and J lost 5 bases; unmatched junction nucleotides: 7. CDR1 and CDR2 from the germline V gene are DFQATT and SNEGSKA (reference sequence). The CDR3 extends over 15 amino acids. CDR3 in amino acids: CSARGAQGNNSPLHF. CDR3 nucleotide sequence: TGCAGTGCTAGGGGAGCACAGGGGAATAATTCACCCCTCCACTTT.

The rearrangement joins TRBV9 to TRBJ2-1, with 15 bases aligning to TRBD2. This CDR3 is 22 amino acids long. Germline CDR1 and CDR2: SGDLS and YYNGEE. Losses at the gene ends were 4 bases for V and 4 bases for J; bases not matched to a gene: 21. The DNA of the CDR3 is TGTGCCAGCAGCTCCCGAGGTCCGGGACTAGCGGGAGGAGCCCCTGAGTACAATGAGCAGTTCTTC. Translating gives CASSSRGPGLAGGAPEYNEQFF.

This clonotype occurred a few times. The chain recombines TRBV4-1 with TRBJ2-7, with TRBD2 as a possible D gene (6 bases). Germline V gene sequence: CDR1 MGHRA, CDR2 YSYEKL. V gave up 0 bases and J gave up 3 bases, with 15 bases separating them. This CDR3 has 16 amino acids. CDR3 in DNA: TGCGCCAGCAGCCAAGATCGAACCGGACTACTCTACGAGCAGTACTTC. Protein: CASSQDRTGLLYEQYF.

The CDR3 here is CASSSGEAPPGNEQYF. The CDR3 coding sequence is TGTGCCAGCAGTTCTGGGGAGGCCCCACCAGGGAACGAGCAGTACTTC. The chain couples TRBV27 to TRBJ2-7; perhaps TRBD2 as D (6 bases). Trimming pared 4 bases from V and 5 bases from J, leaving 21 bases between. The length of the CDR3 is 16 residues. CDR1 and CDR2 (germline): MNHEY, SMNVEV (reference sequence).

The genes are TRBV29-1 and TRBJ2-3; 11 bases are a match to TRBD2. Germline assignment: CDR1 SQVTM and CDR2 ANQGSEA. The V segment lost 2 bases and the J segment 0 bases; nucleotides outside the gene matches: 10. The CDR3 loop spans 18 amino acids. The CDR3 loop is CSVEKLAGVRTSTDTQYF. CDR3 nucleotides: TGCAGCGTTGAAAAACTAGCGGGAGTCCGTACAAGCACAGATACGCAGTATTTT.

V and J are TRBV27 and TRBJ2-3; 10 nucleotides align to TRBD2. Per the germline V gene, CDR1 is MNHEY and CDR2 is SMNVEV (reference sequence). The CDR3 length is 17 residues. Germline trimming cut 5 bases from V and 8 bases from J; bases unmatched to any gene: 16. The CDR3 region is CASSTPQREGARPTQYF. CDR3 nucleotides: TGTGCCAGCAGTACCCCTCAGCGGGAGGGGGCTAGGCCTACGCAGTATTTT.

This clonotype appeared a few times. The rearrangement links TRBV6-2 or TRBV6-3 to TRBJ2-7, with 8 bases fitting TRBD2. Germline V gene data show CDR1 as MNHEY and CDR2 as SVGEGT. The CDR3 contains 14 residues. Germline trimming cut 6 bases from V and 7 bases from J; bases unmatched to any gene: 11. The CDR3 nucleotides read TGTGCCAGCAGGAGTAGCGGGACCCTAGGGGAGCAGTACTTC. This sequence encodes CASRSSGTLGEQYF.

The gene calls are TRBV10-2 and TRBJ2-1; 14 bases are a match to TRBD2. CDR1 is WSHSY, CDR2 SAAADI, per germline. This CDR3 comprises 18 residues. The junction had 7 bases not matched to a gene; V was cut back by 4 bases and J by 2 bases. The CDR3: CASSGPGTSGRTYNEQFF. As DNA, the CDR3 is TGCGCCAGCAGTGGTCCCGGGACTAGCGGGAGAACCTACAATGAGCAGTTCTTC.

Only a few counts were recorded for this clonotype. CDR3 loop: CASTLFSGYEQYF. Here the CDR3 DNA reads TGTGCCAGCACCCTCTTTTCCGGATACGAGCAGTACTTC. This chain connects TRBV12-3 or TRBV12-4 to TRBJ2-5; D not certain. The J call may be mistaken, given a closer DNA end match to TRBJ2-7. The CDR3 is made up of 13 amino acids.

This chain joins TRBV9 and TRBJ1-6; maybe TRBD1 (6 bases). Germline V gives CDR1 SGDLS, CDR2 YYNGEE. The CDR3 runs 14 residues. Trimming removed 0 bases at V and 7 bases at J, with 8 bases between. CDR3 DNA: TGTGCCAGCAGCGTAGGACAGGAAAATTCACCCCTCCACTTT. Amino acid sequence: CASSVGQENSPLHF.

J is TRBJ2-7 and V is TRBV6-5; the match to TRBD2 covers 9 bases. The CDR3 loop spans 15 amino acids. The germline V gene encodes CDR1 MNHEY and CDR2 SVGAGI. Losses at the gene ends were 1 base for V and 2 bases for J; bases not matched to a gene: 3. The CDR3 DNA follows: TGTGCCAGCAGTTACTTTCTAGCGGGGCCCTACGAGCAGTACTTC. It yields the protein CASSYFLAGPYEQYF.